This T cell receptor beta chain was identified in a study of Ad26.COV2.S vaccination and SARS-CoV-2 variants. Study-wide results and caveats: Among vaccine recipients, spike-specific TCR breadth exceeded that of placebo recipients.

CDR1 is GTSNPN, CDR2 SVGIG, per germline (reference sequence). The V and J ends lost 0 bases and 4 bases, in that order; junction bases with no gene match: 8. The CDR3 runs to 15 residues. As for this clone: Its antigen remains unknown.

Libraries were prepared by immunoSEQ multiplex PCR; TCRdb keeps only in-frame clonotypes and omits some of them. The repertoire has about 680,000 clones, roughly nine tenths of them found once; the top ten carry about 1.5%. Treatment described: 19 received Ad26.COV2.S at low or high dose, single or two shots; 5 received placebo; per-sample allocation not given. The study sampled participants on day 63 after the first vaccine or placebo injection. The input for sequencing was peripheral blood, taken in a trial of Ad26.COV2.S vaccine versus placebo. The V gene is TRBV30, the J gene TRBJ1-1; TRBD1 agrees at 7 bases. This sequence originates from a person aged 18 to 59 who received the Ad26.COV2.S COVID-19 vaccine or a placebo. This CDR3 is CAWSVLIQGPTEAFF. DNA of the CDR3: TGTGCCTGGAGTGTACTCATACAGGGGCCCACTGAAGCTTTCTTT.